These 2 T cell receptor beta chains were all obtained from the same sample, sequenced in a study of human T cells and chemical hapten exposure. In TCRdb, the RACE reads were re-called with MiXCR into one record per CDR3 protein. Of over 50,000 distinct CDR3 sequences in the sample, approximately 9.6% are singletons; the top ten hold 9.5% to 10%. The time point here: pre-sensitization, week 0. The treatment is: therapeutic diphenylcyclopropenone sensitization with weekly scalp DPC. Researchers extracted total RNA from unfractionated whole blood. The sample was whole blood, taken in connection with sensitization to the hapten diphenylcyclopropenone (DPC). The receptors derive from a woman in her twenties or thirties with alopecia areata. Some clones in this sample may be carry-over from other donors' samples.

The rearrangement joins TRBV12-3 or TRBV12-4 to TRBJ1-4, with D unresolved. The CDR3 totals 14 residues. Trimming stripped 3 bases from V and 7 bases from J, with 12 bases between. CDR3 bases: TGTGCCAGCAGTTTGGTCAGGAGTAGTGAAAAACTGTTTTTT. Its protein product is CASSLVRSSEKLFF.

The table lists this clonotype with a few counts. A read error may be the cause here, since a much bigger clone is one base away. The chain employs TRBV7-2 and TRBJ1-2; D remains unclear. Germline V gene lookup returns CDR1 SGHTA and CDR2 FQGNSA. The CDR3 covers 13 residues. This CDR3 is CASSLFVSYGYNF. The DNA of the CDR3 is TGTGCCAGCAGCTTATTTGTGAGCTATGGCTACAACTTC.